The 19 T cell receptor beta chains listed next were all sequenced from one sample in a study of Graves' ophthalmopathy and Graves' hyperthyroidism. RNA transcripts provided the template for amplifying TCR beta CDR3 regions. The library came from an HTBI-primed first-round RT-PCR and a second-round multiplex PCR. TCRdb reprocessed the multiplex PCR reads with MiXCR, giving one entry per CDR3 protein. The sample contains some 390,000 distinct CDR3 sequences, about 17% of which appear only once. Source material: peripheral blood. These receptor sequences come from a woman aged 18 to 35 with Graves' ophthalmopathy.

This clonotype was seen many times. The genes are TRBV28 and TRBJ2-7; D possibly corresponds to TRBD2 (6 bases). The germline V gene encodes CDR1 MDHEN and CDR2 SYDVKM. The CDR3 length is 15 residues. The V and J ends lost 8 bases and 1 base respectively, with 18 bases between them. The CDR3 DNA is TGTGCCAGCGAGGGGCTGGCGGGGCCTTCCTACGAGCAGTACTTC. Translation gives CASEGLAGPSYEQYF.

Many counts were recorded for this clonotype. The V call is TRBV25-1, the J call TRBJ1-3; D not certain. The CDR3 totals 18 residues. Trimming stripped 4 bases from V and 0 bases from J, with 19 bases between. Germline CDR1 and CDR2: MGHDK and SYGVNS. The chain's CDR3 is CASSGTPQGYDSGNTIYF. The DNA for the CDR3 is TGTGCCAGCAGTGGAACCCCGCAAGGTTACGACTCTGGAAACACCATATATTTT.

The table lists this clonotype with many counts. The V gene is TRBV7-2, the J gene TRBJ2-2; tentative D call: TRBD1 (6 bases). Per the germline V gene, CDR1 is SGHTA and CDR2 is FQGNSA. CDR3 length equals 14 residues. The germline V and J ends were trimmed by 5 bases and 6 bases, with 13 bases remaining between them. The CDR3 loop reads CASSITQGSGELFF. CDR3 in DNA: TGTGCCAGCAGCATCACACAGGGTTCCGGGGAGCTGTTTTTT.

This clonotype was seen repeatedly, ten times or more. The J gene is TRBJ1-4, the V gene TRBV24-1; a weak D match, TRBD1 (5 bases). Trimming left V 8 bases short and J 8 bases short, with 17 bases between. The germline gives CDR1 KGHDR, CDR2 SFDVKD. The CDR3 spans 14 residues. This chain's CDR3 is CATTLRGAEEKLFF. The CDR3 region has the DNA TGTGCCACCACCCTTCGAGGGGCTGAAGAAAAACTGTTTTTT.

There are many counts of this clonotype. The chain links TRBV20-1 to TRBJ2-7, with TRBD2 identical over 7 bases. Unmatched junction bases numbered 5, after V lost 1 base and J lost 5 bases. The CDR3 is made up of 13 amino acids. The germline V gene has CDR1 DFQATT and CDR2 SNEGSKA (reference sequence). CDR3 DNA: TGCAGTGCTAGAGCGGGGGGATCCGACGAGCAGTACTTC. Its translation: CSARAGGSDEQYF.

The table lists this clonotype with many counts. This rearrangement joins TRBV28 to TRBJ2-7; TRBD2 might be the D (8 bases). This CDR3 comprises 14 residues. The germline V gene encodes CDR1 MDHEN and CDR2 SYDVKM. Between the trimmed V and J ends, which lost 5 bases and 4 bases, there was a span of 15 bases. The CDR3 bases are TGTGCCAGCAGTATAGCGGGACAGATATACGAGCAGTACTTC. As protein: CASSIAGQIYEQYF.

This clonotype has at least ten counts. The chain uses TRBV20-1 and TRBJ2-7; 8 nucleotides align to TRBD1. The CDR3 totals 14 residues. In germline, CDR1 is DFQATT, CDR2 SNEGSKA (reference sequence). With V trimmed by 5 bases and J by 2 bases, 8 bases remained unmatched. CDR3 region: CSAFRQGSPYEQYF. DNA for the CDR3: TGCAGTGCTTTCCGACAGGGGTCCCCCTACGAGCAGTACTTC.

The chain uses TRBV5-8 and TRBJ1-1, with TRBD1 as a possible D gene (5 bases). Germline loops: CDR1 SGHTS, CDR2 YDEGEE. V gave up 4 bases and J gave up 3 bases, with 16 bases separating them. This CDR3 is 15 amino acids long. The CDR3 protein is CASSRRGRWDTEAFF. Here the CDR3 DNA reads TGTGCCAGCAGCCGTCGGGGGAGGTGGGACACTGAAGCTTTCTTT.

The chain has TRBV2 and TRBJ2-5; D is unclear. Deletions cut 3 bases from V and 2 bases from J, with 10 bases between. The CDR3 has 14 amino acids. In germline, CDR1 is SNHLY, CDR2 FYNNEI. DNA for the CDR3: TGTGCCAGCAGTGATTTGCGGCAACAAGAGACCCAGTACTTC. It yields the protein CASSDLRQQETQYF.

The V call is TRBV12-3 or TRBV12-4, the J call TRBJ1-2, with no clear D. The V end was cut by 2 bases, the J end by 1 base, with 14 bases between. The CDR3 has 16 amino acids. Here the CDR3 DNA reads TGTGCCAGCAGTTTATGGAGAGACTTGAATAACTATGGCTACACCTTC. It translates to CASSLWRDLNNYGYTF.

In its sample, this clonotype was seen a few times. Compared with germline, one end of the junction differs, possibly owing to a read error. The CDR3 loop is CATRTPGNETFF. In DNA form, the CDR3 reads TGTGCCACCCGGACCCCCGGCAATGAAACTTTCTTT. The V and J genes are TRBV28 and TRBJ1-1; D unclear. This CDR3 is 12 amino acids long. Germline V lookup: CDR1 MDHEN, CDR2 SYDVKM.

This clonotype has a count of ten or more. V and J are TRBV10-2 and TRBJ2-7; D is unresolved. This CDR3 region has 13 residues. From germline, CDR1 is WSHSY and CDR2 SAAADI. The germline V and J ends were trimmed by 0 bases and 2 bases, with 5 bases remaining between them. The CDR3: CASSESRTYEQYF. Written as DNA, the CDR3 is TGCGCCAGCAGTGAGTCCCGGACCTACGAGCAGTACTTC.

V and J are TRBV6-5 and TRBJ1-1, with 8 bases aligning to TRBD1. The CDR3 spans 15 residues. Trimming at V came to 3 bases and at J to 3 bases, leaving 6 bases not matched to a gene. Per the germline V gene, CDR1 is MNHEY and CDR2 is SVGAGI. The CDR3 bases are TGTGCCAGCAGTTATACGACAGGGGAGGACACTGAAGCTTTCTTT. Its translation: CASSYTTGEDTEAFF.

This clonotype was counted ten times or more. The J gene is TRBJ2-7, the V gene TRBV6-5; D gene ambiguous. The CDR3 has 13 amino acids. Trimming removed 6 bases at V and 0 bases at J, with 9 bases between. Germline CDR1 is MNHEY and CDR2 is SVGAGI. CDR3 DNA: TGTGCCAGCAGGAGGAAGAGCTCCTACGAGCAGTACTTC. This gives the protein CASRRKSSYEQYF.

This clonotype was detected many times. The genes are TRBV27 and TRBJ2-4, with 15 bases aligning to TRBD2. V lost 6 bases, J lost 0 bases, and 6 bases stayed unmatched. Germline CDR1 is MNHEY and CDR2 is SMNVEV (reference sequence). This CDR3 is built from 18 residues. Here the CDR3 reads CASSSGTSGRTAKNIQYF. The CDR3, as DNA: TGTGCCAGCAGCTCGGGGACTAGCGGGAGGACAGCCAAAAACATTCAGTACTTC.

This clonotype was detected ten times or more. The CDR3 here is CASGKGQYQETQYF. CDR3 nucleotides: TGTGCCAGCGGTAAGGGACAGTACCAAGAGACCCAGTACTTC. The chain has TRBV6-1 and TRBJ2-5; 7 bases map to TRBD1. Per germline, CDR1 MNHNS and CDR2 SASEGT. V gave up 8 bases and J gave up 0 bases; unmatched junction bases: 6. The CDR3 sequence is 14 residues long.

The V gene is TRBV27, the J gene TRBJ1-5; a possible D gene is TRBD1 (5 bases). The CDR3 contains 16 residues. V lost 8 bases, J lost 1 base, and 18 bases lay in between. From germline, CDR1 is MNHEY and CDR2 SMNVEV (reference sequence). The CDR3 loop is CASGYRGNGSNQPQHF. The CDR3 nucleotides are TGTGCCAGCGGTTACCGGGGGAATGGAAGCAATCAGCCCCAGCATTTT.

This clonotype was found many times. This chain uses TRBV20-1 with TRBJ1-6; a possible D gene is TRBD1 (6 bases). V was clipped by 4 bases and J by 10 bases, with 20 bases between them. This CDR3 region has 15 residues. Germline loops: CDR1 DFQATT, CDR2 SNEGSKA (reference sequence). CDR3 DNA sequence: TGCAGTGCTAACACTCCCCTCAGGGGTGACTCACCCCTCCACTTT. Translated, it gives CSANTPLRGDSPLHF.

This clonotype was picked up many times. V usage is TRBV28 and J usage is TRBJ2-7, with D possibly TRBD1 on 6 matching bases. This CDR3 contains 14 residues. The V gene lost 6 bases and the J gene lost 3 bases, with 15 bases spanning the gap. Germline V lookup: CDR1 MDHEN, CDR2 SYDVKM. The DNA of the CDR3 is TGTGCCAGCAGGGAAAACGAGGGACACTACGAGCAGTACTTC. Translated: CASRENEGHYEQYF.